This TCR beta chain was recorded in a study of tumor-infiltrating lymphocytes in primary liver carcinoma. The overall study: All patients had surgically resected primary liver carcinoma. General study findings and limits: Tumors and blood were compared for top-250-clone fraction, and tumors had the significantly higher value (p = 0.039).

Out of unsorted whole blood came the blood RNA, and germline DNA was extracted as well. Investigators obtained 4 to 4.5 milliliters of peripheral blood ahead of surgery. The CDR3 spans 15 residues. The germline V gene encodes CDR1 SGHAT and CDR2 FQNNGV. V lost 5 bases, J lost 6 bases, and 17 bases lay in between. TCR beta cDNA came from approximately 540 ng total RNA, primed with a constant-region primer. Nested multiplex PCR, run for three rounds with slightly modified ARM-PCR, yielded TCR beta libraries. PCR rounds one and two used TRBV1-TRBV30 forward primers with a C-beta reverse primer for approximately 11 cycles each. TCRdb called the multiplex PCR reads again in MiXCR, with one record for every CDR3 protein. The sample has some 180,000 distinct CDR3 sequences; over 45% are singletons. This clonotype showed up many times. Its antigen remains unidentified.

The sample consisted of peripheral blood. This sequence was found in a man between 35 and 55 years old with primary liver carcinoma and hepatitis B virus infection. The rearrangement links TRBV11-2 to TRBJ1-5; D is perhaps TRBD1 (5 bases). The CDR3 DNA is TGTGCCAGCAGCAAGGACACGACGAGAGGTCAGCCCCAGCATTTT. This sequence encodes CASSKDTTRGQPQHF.